Listed below are T cell receptor beta chains from one sample, sequenced in a study of blood T cell repertoires in COVID-19. TCRdb's copy holds only in-frame clones and misses some; the assay was immunoSEQ multiplex PCR. The sample has 150,000 to 200,000 clones; 90% to 95% are singletons. Sequenced: peripheral blood. The receptors stem from a woman aged 60-70 years with COVID-19, enrolled during active disease. Both conserved end residues are part of each CDR3. A D gene is named only where the DNA matches it firmly. The size of a clone is reported for some rows only, either as once, few or many, or as a class for expanded clones.

>15|TRBV5-1|NA|TRBD1|TRBJ2-7
TGCGCCAGCAGCTTCGGACAGGGAGGTTCCTACGAGCAGTACTTC
CASSFGQGGSYEQYF
>15|TRBV30|NA|TRBD1|TRBJ1-5
TGTGCCTGGAGCGAAGGGACAGGCTTATATCAGCCCCAGCATTTT
CAWSEGTGLYQPQHF
>12|TRBV6-5|NA|NA|TRBJ1-1
TGTGCCAGCAGTTATGGGGGGACTGAAGCTTTCTTT
CASSYGGTEAFF
>20|TRBV3-1/TRBV3-2|NA|NA|TRBJ2-5
TGTGCCAGCAGCCCCCCAAGCAGGACGTTGCCAGGAGGTTGGGTAGAGACCCAGTACTTC
CASSPPSRTLPGGWVETQYF
>11|TRBV3-1/TRBV3-2|NA|NA|TRBJ1-1
TGTGCCAGCAGCCGCCTCGGTGAAGCTTTCTTT
CASSRLGEAFF
>15|TRBV19|NA|NA|TRBJ2-1
TGTGCCAGTACTCTGAGGGCAGGCAGCTACAATGAGCAGTTCTTC
CASTLRAGSYNEQFF
>17|TRBV14|NA|NA|TRBJ1-5
TGTGCCAGCAGCCTACCGGAGGGAGGGACAAACAATCAGCCCCAGCATTTT
CASSLPEGGTNNQPQHF
>13|TRBV7-2|NA|TRBD2|TRBJ2-1
TGTGCCATCGATAGCGGGGGAAGAGATGAGCAGTTCTTC
CAIDSGGRDEQFF
>14|TRBV11-2|NA|TRBD1|TRBJ1-5
TGTGCCAGCAGCTTAGCGCAGGGGGCTCAGCCCCAGCATTTT
CASSLAQGAQPQHF
>14|TRBV11-3|NA|NA|TRBJ1-1
TGTGCCAGCAGCCCGCGGGGGAGGAACACTGAAGCTTTCTTT
CASSPRGRNTEAFF
>10|TRBV2|NA|NA|TRBJ2-1
TGTGCCAGCAGTGATCGTGTCCAGTTCTTC
CASSDRVQFF
>14|TRBV7-8|NA|TRBD1|TRBJ2-7
TGTGCCAGCAAACGGGCCAGGGGGTCCTACGAGCAGTACTTC
CASKRARGSYEQYF
>15|TRBV18|NA|TRBD1|TRBJ1-6
TGTGCCAGCTCATCGGACAGGGTGACGAATTCACCCCTCCACTTT
CASSSDRVTNSPLHF
>14|TRBV4-2|NA|NA|TRBJ1-3
TGTGCCAGCAGCCAAAGAGAGGCTGGAAACACCATATATTTT
CASSQREAGNTIYF
>14|TRBV25-1|NA|NA|TRBJ2-1
TGTGCCAGCAGAGAGCCCGGACAGTACAATGAGCAGTTCTTC
CASREPGQYNEQFF
>12|TRBV14|NA|NA|TRBJ2-3
TGTGCCAGCAGCCAAAGGGGAGATACGCAGTATTTT
CASSQRGDTQYF
>14|TRBV19|NA|NA|TRBJ1-5
TGTGCCAGTAGTAAGACGGGGGGCTATCAGCCCCAGCATTTT
CASSKTGGYQPQHF
>14|TRBV19|NA|NA|TRBJ1-5
TGTGCCAGTAGTATGGTCAATGAGGGTCAGCCCCAGCATTTT
CASSMVNEGQPQHF
>13|TRBV11-2|NA|TRBD1|TRBJ2-7
TGTGCCAGCAGCTCGACAGGGCTCCACGAGCAGTACTTC
CASSSTGLHEQYF
>14|TRBV21-1|once|NA|TRBJ1-6
TGTGCCAGCAGCAAGACGCGGAAAGATTCACCCCTCCACTTT
CASSKTRKDSPLHF
>15|TRBV7-2|NA|NA|TRBJ1-2
TGTGCCAGCAGCTTAGCGTGGGCAGGAACTTCTGGCTACACCTTC
CASSLAWAGTSGYTF
>15|TRBV6-4|NA|TRBD2|TRBJ2-3
TGTGCCAGCAGTGGTAGCGGGGGGGCCACAGATACGCAGTATTTT
CASSGSGGATDTQYF
>13|TRBV7-3|once|NA|TRBJ2-7
TGTGCCAGCAGCCAACTCCCCTCCTACGAGCAGTACTTC
CASSQLPSYEQYF
>13|TRBV12-3/TRBV12-4|NA|TRBD1|TRBJ1-5
TGTGCCAGCAGTTGGACAGGGATTCAGCCCCAGCATTTT
CASSWTGIQPQHF
>14|TRBV9|NA|NA|TRBJ1-4
TGTGCCAGCAGCCCGAGACAGACTAATGAAAAACTGTTTTTT
CASSPRQTNEKLFF
>14|TRBV5-4|NA|NA|TRBJ2-1
TGTGCCAGCAGCTTGTACGTCGAGGTCAATGAGCAGTTCTTC
CASSLYVEVNEQFF
>15|TRBV10-3|NA|TRBD1|TRBJ1-6
TGTGCCATCAGTGAGGGACAGGGCTATAATTCACCCCTCCACTTT
CAISEGQGYNSPLHF
>14|TRBV20-1|NA|NA|TRBJ2-7
TGCAGTGCTAGTGGACCCCGAGGATCCTACGAGCAGTACTTC
CSASGPRGSYEQYF
>12|TRBV5-4|NA|NA|TRBJ2-5
TGTGCCAGCAGCCCAGGGGCAGAGACCCAGTACTTC
CASSPGAETQYF
>14|TRBV6-5|NA|NA|TRBJ1-2
TGTGCCAGCAGTTACTCGACGGGTGCCTATGGCTACACCTTC
CASSYSTGAYGYTF
>17|TRBV6-6|NA|TRBD1|TRBJ1-6
TGTGCCAGCAGTCAAACTCGGGACAGGGGGTATAATTCACCCCTCCACTTT
CASSQTRDRGYNSPLHF
>15|TRBV7-2|few|TRBD1|TRBJ2-2
TGTGCCAGCAGCTTTAGGACAGGGGGGTCCGGGGAGCTGTTTTTT
CASSFRTGGSGELFF
>13|TRBV19|once|NA|TRBJ1-1
TGTGCCAGTAGCAATACAGTGAACACTGAAGCTTTCTTT
CASSNTVNTEAFF
>15|TRBV2|NA|NA|TRBJ2-4
TGTGCCAGCACGCCAGGCTGGCTAGCCAAAAACATTCAGTACTTC
CASTPGWLAKNIQYF
>16|TRBV5-1|NA|TRBD1|TRBJ1-2
TGCGCCAGCAGCTATGTATCGGGACAGGGTATACATGGCTACACCTTC
CASSYVSGQGIHGYTF
>15|TRBV5-1|NA|NA|TRBJ1-3
TGCGCCAGCAGCTCGGAAGGGGTTGGGGGAAACACCATATATTTT
CASSSEGVGGNTIYF
>15|TRBV27|NA|TRBD1|TRBJ1-2
TGTGCCAGCAGTTCGGACAGGGGGCCTGCCTATGGCTACACCTTC
CASSSDRGPAYGYTF
>16|TRBV10-3|once|TRBD1|TRBJ1-5
TGTGCCATCAGTCGGACAGGCCTGGCTGGCAATCAGCCCCAGCATTTT
CAISRTGLAGNQPQHF
>13|TRBV10-3|NA|TRBD1|TRBJ1-2
TGTGCCATCACCGGACAGGGAGGAGATGGCTACACCTTC
CAITGQGGDGYTF
>14|TRBV19|NA|TRBD1|TRBJ1-5
TGTGCCTCAACGCCGGGACAGGGAGTTCAGCCCCAGCATTTT
CASTPGQGVQPQHF
>15|TRBV9|NA|TRBD2|TRBJ2-7
TGTGCCAGCAGCGTAGACCTTGGGGGGGCCTACGAGCAGTACTTC
CASSVDLGGAYEQYF
>13|TRBV5-1|NA|TRBD1|TRBJ1-1
TGCGCCAGCAGCTCAGGACAGGTGACTGAAGCTTTCTTT
CASSSGQVTEAFF
>15|TRBV19|NA|TRBD1|TRBJ2-2
TGTGCCAGCATCGACAGGGGGCTTCCGACCGGGGAGCTGTTTTTT
CASIDRGLPTGELFF